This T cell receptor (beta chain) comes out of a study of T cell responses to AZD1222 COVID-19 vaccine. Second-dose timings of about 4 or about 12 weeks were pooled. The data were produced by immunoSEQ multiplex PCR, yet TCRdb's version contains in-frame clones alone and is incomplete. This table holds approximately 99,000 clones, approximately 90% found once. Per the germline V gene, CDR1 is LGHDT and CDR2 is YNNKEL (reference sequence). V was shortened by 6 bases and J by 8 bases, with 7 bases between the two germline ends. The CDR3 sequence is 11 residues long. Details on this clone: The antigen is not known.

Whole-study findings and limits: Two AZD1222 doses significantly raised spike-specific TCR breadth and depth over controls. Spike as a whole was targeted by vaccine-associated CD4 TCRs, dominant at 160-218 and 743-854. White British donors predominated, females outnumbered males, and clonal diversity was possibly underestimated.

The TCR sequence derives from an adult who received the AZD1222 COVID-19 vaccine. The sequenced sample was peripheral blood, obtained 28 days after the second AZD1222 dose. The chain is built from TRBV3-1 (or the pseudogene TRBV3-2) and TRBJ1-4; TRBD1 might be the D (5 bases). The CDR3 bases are TGTGCCAGCAGGCGGGGCGAAAAACTGTTTTTT. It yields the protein CASRRGEKLFF.